The next 27 T cell receptor beta chains were all read from a single sample in a study of cytomegalovirus exposure and HLA in healthy donors. Primers included in the PCR were 60 Vbeta and 13 Jbeta primers. The method was immunoSEQ multiplex PCR; TCRdb's version includes in-frame clones alone and lacks a portion of them. The sample contains 90,000 or so clones, more than 55% of which appear only once. The material sequenced was PBMCs. All receptors derive from a boy aged 5-17 years in good health and CMV-seropositive.

CDR3 sequence: CASRSDRGPHQPQHF. The DNA for the CDR3 is TGTGCCAGTAGATCGGACAGGGGGCCACATCAGCCCCAGCATTTT. V is TRBV19 and J is TRBJ1-5; 11 nucleotides align to TRBD1. V lost 6 bases and J lost 5; bases outside the gene matches: 6. The germline CDR1 and CDR2 sequences are LNHDA and SQIVND (reference sequence). The CDR3 extends over 15 amino acids.

The chain carries TRBV5-1 and TRBJ2-2; a weak D match, TRBD2 (5 bases). With 2 bases removed from V and 4 bases from J, the gap between germline ends came to 12 bases. The CDR3 consists of 15 residues. CDR1 SGHRS and CDR2 YFSETQ come from the germline V gene. The DNA of the CDR3 is TGCGCCAGCAGCTTTACTAGTCTTGGCACCGGGGAGCTGTTTTTT. Encoded protein: CASSFTSLGTGELFF.

The V call is TRBV6-5, the J call TRBJ1-5, with D uncertain. Deletions cut 0 bases from V and 5 bases from J, with 8 bases between. The CDR3 is 14 residues long. CDR1 MNHEY and CDR2 SVGAGI come from the germline V gene. For the CDR3, the DNA is TGTGCCAGCAGTTACTCTGCGAACTATCAGCCCCAGCATTTT. Protein: CASSYSANYQPQHF.

This clone came up a few times. The chain carries TRBV29-1 and TRBJ1-5; 8 nucleotides match TRBD1. The J segment lost 6 bases and the V segment lost 4 bases, leaving 8 bases of the junction unmatched. CDR3 length: 14 amino acids. The V gene's germline CDR1 is SQVTM and CDR2 ANQGSEA. The DNA for the CDR3 is TGCAGCGTTGGGGGGCAGGGGGCAAGTCAGCCCCAGCATTTT. This encodes CSVGGQGASQPQHF. Together with reference TRBV29-1 and TRBJ1-5, the CDR3 gives the full variable domain: SAVISQKPSRDICQRGTSLTIQCQVDSQVTMMFWYRQQPGQSLTLIATANQGSEATYESGFVIDKFPISRPNLTFSTLTVSNMSPEDSSIYLCSVGGQGASQPQHFGDGTRLSIL.

This chain links TRBV5-4 with TRBJ2-7; perhaps TRBD1 as D (6 bases). The V end was cut by 9 bases, the J end by 4 bases, with 17 bases between. This CDR3 has 13 amino acids. Germline V gene lookup returns CDR1 SGHNT and CDR2 YYREEE (reference sequence). The CDR3 loop is CAIKGVSGYEQYF. CDR3 sequence (DNA): TGTGCCATAAAGGGGGTTTCGGGATACGAGCAGTACTTC.

V and J are TRBV6-1 and TRBJ2-1; 7 positions agree with TRBD2. V lost 8 bases and J lost 8; bases outside the gene matches: 6. Germline-derived CDR1 and CDR2 are MNHNS and SASEGT. The CDR3 is 12 residues long. The CDR3 nucleotides are TGTGCCAGCCACGCGGGGGTCGATGAGCAGTTCTTC. Protein: CASHAGVDEQFF.

The chain links TRBV5-6 to TRBJ1-2; 8 bases map to TRBD1. Germline V gene sequence: CDR1 SGHDT, CDR2 YYEEEE. J was trimmed by 10 bases and V by 4 bases; bases with no gene match: 3. This CDR3 comprises 11 residues. The CDR3 DNA sequence: TGTGCCAGCAGCCAGGGGGCACCCTACACCTTC. Residues: CASSQGAPYTF.

J is TRBJ2-2 and V is TRBV7-2; 12 nucleotides match TRBD1. CDR1 SGHTA and CDR2 FQGNSA come from the germline V gene. V shed 4 bases, J shed 4 bases, and the junction held 4 bases outside the gene matches. This CDR3 is 16 amino acids long. The CDR3: CASSYGTGGGTGELFF. The CDR3 coding sequence is TGTGCCAGCAGCTACGGGACAGGGGGCGGCACCGGGGAGCTGTTTTTT.

In its sample, this clone was seen a few times. The chain joins TRBV6-5 to TRBJ1-5; the D gene is possibly TRBD1 (6 bases). The CDR3 extends over 13 amino acids. V lost 6 bases, J lost 6 bases, and 12 bases lay in between. Germline V gene lookup returns CDR1 MNHEY and CDR2 SVGAGI. The CDR3 nucleotides are TGTGCCAGCAGAAACAGGGTTGGTCAGCCCCAGCATTTT. Amino acid sequence: CASRNRVGQPQHF.

The CDR3 here is CASSPTSGSTDTQYF. DNA for the CDR3: TGTGCCAGCTCACCAACTAGCGGGAGCACAGATACGCAGTATTTT. The J gene is TRBJ2-3, the V gene TRBV18; 9 bases align to TRBD2. CDR1 is KGHSH and CDR2 is LQKENI in the germline V gene. CDR3 length: 15 amino acids. Unmatched junction bases numbered 0, after V lost 2 bases and J lost 0 bases.

This chain connects TRBV7-9 to TRBJ2-1; TRBD1 agrees at 7 bases. Per germline, CDR1 SEHNR and CDR2 FQNEAQ (reference sequence). There are 13 residues in the CDR3. Trimming removed 5 bases from V and 7 bases from J; junction bases left unmatched: 5. The CDR3 bases are TGTGCCAGCAGCCCAGACAGGGTTAATGAGCAGTTCTTC. Its translation: CASSPDRVNEQFF.

V and J are TRBV2 and TRBJ1-1, with D possibly TRBD1 on 6 matching bases. The V end lost 5 bases, the J end lost 3 bases, and 22 bases lay between the germline ends. The germline CDR1 and CDR2 sequences are SNHLY and FYNNEI. The CDR3 loop spans 17 amino acids. Here the CDR3 reads CASSRYQLTGHDTEAFF. CDR3 coding DNA: TGTGCCAGCAGTCGGTACCAATTGACAGGCCATGACACTGAAGCTTTCTTT.

About this clone itself: Its ends do not fully match the called genes, so a read error is possible. The chain joins TRBV29-1 to TRBJ2-7; D is perhaps TRBD1 (5 bases). The CDR3 length is 12 residues. CDR1 SQVTM and CDR2 ANQGSEA come from the germline V gene. The CDR3 region is CSVADKTFTEDF. Here the CDR3 DNA reads TGCAGCGTTGCGGACAAGACTTTCACAGAGGACTTC.

The V call is TRBV5-1, the J call TRBJ2-4; D is possibly TRBD1 (5 bases). Germline-derived CDR1 and CDR2 are SGHRS and YFSETQ. This CDR3 has 16 amino acids. V was clipped by 2 bases and J by 0 bases, with 12 bases between them. The CDR3 here is CASSLSGIIAKNIQYF. CDR3 DNA sequence: TGCGCCAGCAGCTTATCAGGGATCATAGCCAAAAACATTCAGTACTTC.

The V gene is TRBV7-2, the J gene TRBJ2-1; 7 bases fit TRBD2. V was pared by 5 bases and J by 0 bases, with 4 bases of the junction left unmatched. The CDR3 covers 15 residues. Germline V gene sequence: CDR1 SGHTA, CDR2 FQGNSA. CDR3 DNA: TGTGCCAGCAGCCCCGGGGGGAGCTCCTACAATGAGCAGTTCTTC. Its protein product is CASSPGGSSYNEQFF.

The CDR3 nucleotides read TGTGCCAGCACCGAGATCGGGACTACGACATTTTTAGAGCAGTTCTTC. It yields the protein CASTEIGTTTFLEQFF. V gene TRBV7-2 combines with J gene TRBJ2-1, with 7 nucleotides matching TRBD2. Trimming at V came to 7 bases and at J to 10 bases, leaving 19 bases not matched to a gene. The CDR3 runs to 16 residues. In germline, CDR1 is SGHTA, CDR2 FQGNSA.

The V gene is TRBV19, the J gene TRBJ2-7; D might be TRBD1 (5 bases). Germline CDR1 reads LNHDA; CDR2 reads SQIVND (reference sequence). Trimming removed 3 bases at V and 0 bases at J, with 12 bases between. The CDR3 is 15 amino acids. CDR3 loop: CASSMGQLNSYEQYF. The CDR3 coding sequence is TGTGCCAGTAGTATGGGGCAGCTAAACTCCTACGAGCAGTACTTC.

This chain connects TRBV20-1 to TRBJ2-1; TRBD1 matches at 8 bases. This CDR3 has 11 residues. V trimming: 7 bases; J trimming: 8 bases; junction bases outside the gene matches: 4. Germline CDR1 and CDR2: DFQATT and SNEGSKA (reference sequence). The CDR3 here is CSGQGHDEQFF. CDR3 coding DNA: TGCAGTGGACAGGGGCACGATGAGCAGTTCTTC.

This clone is a singleton in its sample. The V gene is TRBV7-3, the J gene TRBJ2-7, with a possible D match to TRBD2 (6 bases). Germline CDR1 and CDR2: SGHTA and FQGTGA. The CDR3 extends over 18 amino acids. V lost 5 bases to trimming and J lost 3 bases, with 26 bases between them. CDR3 amino acids: CASSPGNGAGRADYEQYF. As DNA, the CDR3 is TGTGCCAGCAGCCCAGGAAATGGTGCGGGGCGGGCAGACTACGAGCAGTACTTC.

The chain links TRBV7-9 to TRBJ1-1; the D is unclear. This CDR3 is 13 amino acids long. Trimming cost V 3 bases and J 1 base, with 6 bases left between them. CDR1 SEHNR and CDR2 FQNEAQ come from the germline V gene (reference sequence). Here the CDR3 reads CASSLSQNTEAFF. The CDR3 coding sequence is TGTGCCAGCAGCTTGAGTCAGAACACTGAAGCTTTCTTT.

The chain is built from TRBV7-8 and TRBJ1-2; possibly TRBD1 for D (5 bases). The CDR3 length is 16 residues. Trimming cost V 0 bases and J 2 bases, with 13 bases left between them. CDR1 and CDR2 (germline): SGHVS, FQNEAQ. The CDR3: CASSLARTGGNYGYTF. CDR3 in DNA: TGTGCCAGCAGCTTAGCACGGACGGGGGGGAACTATGGCTACACCTTC.

The chain has TRBV5-4 and TRBJ2-7, with 10 bases fitting TRBD2. Germline V gives CDR1 SGHNT, CDR2 YYREEE (reference sequence). After removal of 4 bases from V and 6 bases from J, the junction contained 7 bases not matched to a gene. This CDR3 spans 14 amino acids. CDR3 loop: CASSLAGVIAEQYF. In DNA form, the CDR3 reads TGTGCCAGCAGCCTAGCGGGGGTAATTGCCGAGCAGTACTTC.

This chain links TRBV28 with TRBJ1-6, with 7 nucleotides matching TRBD1. This CDR3 comprises 17 residues. V lost 1 base and J lost 12; bases outside the gene matches: 15. In germline, CDR1 is MDHEN, CDR2 SYDVKM. The CDR3 DNA reads TGTGCCAGCAGTTTATCCAGGATGACAGGGAGTAGTATACCCCTCCACTTT. It translates to CASSLSRMTGSSIPLHF.

V usage is TRBV30 and J usage is TRBJ1-1; 8 nucleotides agree with TRBD1. Germline assignment: CDR1 GTSNPN and CDR2 SVGIG (reference sequence). The junction had 10 bases not matched to a gene; V was cut back by 3 bases and J by 1 base. The CDR3 extends over 16 amino acids. Here the CDR3 reads CAWRVNFDRGNTEAFF. The CDR3 DNA sequence: TGTGCCTGGAGAGTTAATTTTGACAGGGGGAACACTGAAGCTTTCTTT.

J is TRBJ2-1 and V is TRBV4-2; 9 positions agree with TRBD1. The CDR3 length is 15 residues. V gave up 4 bases and J gave up 4 bases; unmatched junction bases: 5. Germline values: CDR1 LGHNA, CDR2 YNFKEQ. CDR3 amino acids: CASSPAGQGYNEQFF. The DNA for the CDR3 is TGTGCCAGCAGCCCAGCAGGACAGGGGTACAATGAGCAGTTCTTC.

This sequence joins TRBV7-3 and TRBJ2-3; possible D gene TRBD2, 6 bases. Trimming took 5 bases from V and 0 from J, leaving 12 bases between them. The CDR3 is made up of 15 amino acids. Germline CDR1 reads SGHTA; CDR2 reads FQGTGA. CDR3 nucleotide sequence: TGTGCCAGCAGCCCACGGGACTCTAGCACAGATACGCAGTATTTT. As protein: CASSPRDSSTDTQYF.

This clone occurred a few times. The V gene is TRBV27, the J gene TRBJ2-7; TRBD1 aligns across 7 bases. From germline, CDR1 is MNHEY and CDR2 SMNVEV (reference sequence). The J segment lost 6 bases and the V segment lost 3 bases, leaving 8 bases of the junction unmatched. This CDR3 has 14 amino acids. The CDR3 reads CASSFGTQGSEQYF. The CDR3 DNA reads TGTGCCAGCAGTTTCGGGACACAGGGGTCCGAGCAGTACTTC.